Following are 12 T cell receptor beta chains from one sample sequenced in a study of PD-1 blockade in classical Hodgkin lymphoma. The data were produced by immunoSEQ multiplex PCR, yet TCRdb's version contains in-frame clones alone and is incomplete. The table records about 14,000 clones, about four fifths of them present only once. Each and every patient relapsed after autologous stem cell transplantation, and patients got differing brentuximab vedotin exposure. The material sequenced was peripheral blood mononuclear cells (PBMCs), taken at baseline. The receptors stem from a human donor with classical Hodgkin lymphoma.

In this sample, this clone turned up once. This chain joins TRBV6-6 and TRBJ1-5; D is undetermined. CDR1 and CDR2 from the germline V gene are MNHNY and SVGAGI (reference sequence). The CDR3 contains 14 residues. The V and J ends lost 0 bases and 5 bases respectively, with 8 bases between them. Here the CDR3 reads CASSYSIGDQPQHF. DNA of the CDR3: TGTGCCAGCAGTTACTCGATTGGAGATCAGCCCCAGCATTTT.

V gene TRBV14 combines with J gene TRBJ1-2, with D maybe TRBD1 (6 bases). Trimming removed 1 base at V and 4 bases at J, with 13 bases between. CDR3 length: 15 amino acids. The germline V gene encodes CDR1 SGHDN and CDR2 FVKESK. This chain's CDR3 is CASSQGLRRGYGYTF. CDR3 in DNA: TGTGCCAGCAGCCAAGGTCTCCGCAGGGGCTATGGCTACACCTTC.

The chain couples TRBV9 to TRBJ2-1, with a tentative D call TRBD2 (6 bases). The CDR3 runs to 17 residues. V was cut by 1 base and J by 4 bases, with 18 bases left in between. Germline V lookup: CDR1 SGDLS, CDR2 YYNGEE. The CDR3 region is CASSVSLGLTIYNEQFF. CDR3 DNA: TGTGCCAGCAGCGTATCCCTCGGACTAACGATATACAATGAGCAGTTCTTC.

The chain couples TRBV29-1 to TRBJ2-5; the match to TRBD1 covers 7 bases. The V gene's germline CDR1 is SQVTM and CDR2 ANQGSEA. The junction had 5 bases not matched to a gene; V was cut back by 7 bases and J by 0 bases. CDR3 size: 13 residues. The CDR3 region has the DNA TGCAGCGCCCCGGGACAGAACCAAGAGACCCAGTACTTC. Protein product: CSAPGQNQETQYF. The full variable domain, rest sourced from reference TRBV29-1 and TRBJ2-5, is SAVISQKPSRDICQRGTSLTIQCQVDSQVTMMFWYRQQPGQSLTLIATANQGSEATYESGFVIDKFPISRPNLTFSTLTVSNMSPEDSSIYLCSAPGQNQETQYFGPGTRLLVL.

This chain joins TRBV19 and TRBJ1-5; D is ambiguous. The CDR3 totals 14 residues. V lost 6 bases and J lost 5, with 14 bases in between. Germline V CDR1 and CDR2: LNHDA, SQIVND (reference sequence). CDR3 residues: CASRGTGRHQPQHF. CDR3 in DNA: TGTGCCAGTAGGGGTACGGGGAGACATCAGCCCCAGCATTTT.

The rearrangement joins TRBV28 to TRBJ2-6; the D call may be TRBD1 or TRBD2 (6 bases each). The germline gives CDR1 MDHEN, CDR2 SYDVKM. Trimming removed 4 bases from V and 3 bases from J, with 10 bases in between. The CDR3 totals 15 residues. Here the CDR3 DNA reads TGTGCCAGCAGTTCACAGGGAGGTGGGGCCAACGTCCTGACTTTC. Translated: CASSSQGGGANVLTF.

The chain employs TRBV5-1 and TRBJ2-2, with TRBD2 matching over 8 bases. The V segment lost 4 bases and the J segment 3 bases; nucleotides outside the gene matches: 8. CDR3 length equals 16 residues. Germline V CDR1 and CDR2: SGHRS, YFSETQ. CDR3 loop: CASSARGGTDTGELFF. The DNA of the CDR3 is TGCGCCAGCAGCGCGCGCGGGGGGACTGACACCGGGGAGCTGTTTTTT.

This clone was seen once. The chain joins TRBV28 to TRBJ1-1; D might be TRBD1 (5 bases). Trimming removed 4 bases at V and 4 bases at J, with 10 bases between. Germline V gene data show CDR1 as MDHEN and CDR2 as SYDVKM. This CDR3 spans 13 amino acids. CDR3 bases: TGTGCCAGCAGTTCCGGGCAGGGCACTGAAGCTTTCTTT. Its translation: CASSSGQGTEAFF. The full variable domain, in which reference TRBV28 and TRBJ1-1 provide the parts outside the CDR3, is DVKVTQSSRYLVKRTGEKVFLECVQDMDHENMFWYRQDPGLGLRLIYFSYDVKMKEKGDIPEGYSVSREKKERFSLILESASTNQTSMYLCASSSGQGTEAFFGQGTRLTVV.

This clone was seen more than once but under ten times. The chain links TRBV6-5 to TRBJ2-5; 11 nucleotides line up with TRBD2. V shed 7 bases, J shed 2 bases, and the junction held 6 bases outside the gene matches. This CDR3 contains 15 residues. CDR1 is MNHEY, CDR2 SVGAGI, per germline. The DNA of the CDR3 is TGTGCCAGCAACCTAGCGGGGGGTTTGCAAGAGACCCAGTACTTC. It specifies CASNLAGGLQETQYF.

This chain uses TRBV7-9 with TRBJ1-2; no reliable D call. V was pared by 0 bases and J by 2 bases, with 4 bases between. This CDR3 comprises 13 residues. CDR1 SEHNR and CDR2 FQNEAQ come from the germline V gene (reference sequence). The CDR3 coding sequence is TGTGCCAGCAGCTTAGCCAGAAACTATGGCTACACCTTC. Translation gives CASSLARNYGYTF. The variable domain in full, with the rest retrieved from reference TRBV7-9 and TRBJ1-2, is DTGVSQNPRHKITKRGQNVTFRCDPISEHNRLYWYRQTLGQGPEFLTYFQNEAQLEKSRLLSDRFSAERPKGSFSTLEIQRTEQGDSAMYLCASSLARNYGYTFGSGTRLTVV.

V gene TRBV29-1 combines with J gene TRBJ2-7; no clear D gene. CDR1 is SQVTM and CDR2 is ANQGSEA in the germline V gene. The CDR3 covers 12 residues. V was shortened by 4 bases and J by 4 bases, with 11 bases between the two germline ends. The CDR3: CSVVLYPYEQYF. The CDR3, as DNA: TGCAGCGTTGTTCTATACCCTTACGAGCAGTACTTC.

The gene calls are TRBV6-5 and TRBJ1-2; no clear D gene. The germline V gene has CDR1 MNHEY and CDR2 SVGAGI. The CDR3 is 12 amino acids. Trimming left V 6 bases short and J 4 bases short, with 9 bases between. The CDR3 is CASSHGGYGYTF. CDR3 coding DNA: TGTGCCAGCAGCCATGGTGGCTATGGCTACACCTTC.